This entry lists 10 T cell receptor beta chains sequenced from one sample in a study of beta chain features in type 1 diabetes (dated by TCRdb to 2016 to 2018). The library was prepared using the immunoSEQ multiplex PCR assay. All of the isolated RNA was reverse transcribed with the High Capacity cDNA Reverse Transcription Kit, so expressed TCRB transcripts were sequenced. Imported from immuneACCESS, the table was reduced by TCRdb to in-frame sequences with V and J called. These copies leave out some clones; in studies compared against another copy, an unresolved V gene accounts for under half, and the cause of the remainder is not known. Counted in this sample were 970,000 or so clones; roughly 15% of them appeared once. The ten biggest clones cover 0.02% to 0.025% of the sample. Sequenced material: naive CD4+ T cells from blood. Taken with the paper, the label for cell subset or site translates to: true naive CD4+ T cells. Receptors were obtained from a woman in her late teens or twenties in good health.

The rearrangement links TRBV29-1 to TRBJ2-7, with 10 nucleotides matching TRBD1. This CDR3 is 17 amino acids long. Germline CDR1 SQVTM, CDR2 ANQGSEA. Losses at the gene ends were 4 bases for V and 0 bases for J; bases not matched to a gene: 12. The CDR3 nucleotides read TGCAGCGTTGCCGGGTCGAACCGGGACAGGGGCTCCTACGAGCAGTACTTC. Amino acid sequence: CSVAGSNRDRGSYEQYF.

V usage is TRBV7-2 and J usage is TRBJ2-7, with TRBD1 matching 8 bases. Germline V lookup: CDR1 SGHTA, CDR2 FQGNSA. After removal of 1 base from V and 3 bases from J, the junction contained 5 bases not matched to a gene. This CDR3 contains 15 residues. This CDR3 reads CASSLEQGVVYEQYF. CDR3 in DNA: TGTGCCAGCAGCTTAGAACAGGGGGTTGTCTACGAGCAGTACTTC.

This chain connects TRBV4-1 to TRBJ2-1; D may be TRBD2 (6 bases). This CDR3 is 17 amino acids long. Between the trimmed V and J ends, which lost 2 bases and 11 bases, there was a span of 25 bases. The germline V gene has CDR1 MGHRA and CDR2 YSYEKL. The CDR3 coding sequence is TGCGCCAGCAGCCAATTGTCCCTCCTCTCTCTGCGGGACCAGCAGTTCTTC. Protein: CASSQLSLLSLRDQQFF.

This clone was seen more than once but under ten times. The sample has other DNA sequences that encode this CDR3 too. The chain joins TRBV5-4 to TRBJ1-1; unclear D gene. Trimming pared 0 bases from V and 1 base from J, leaving 4 bases between. The CDR3 has 13 residues. Germline CDR1 and CDR2: SGHNT and YYREEE (reference sequence). The DNA of the CDR3 is TGTGCCAGCAGCTTGGGTAGGAACACTGAAGCTTTCTTT. Translated: CASSLGRNTEAFF.

V usage is TRBV2 and J usage is TRBJ2-4; either TRBD1 or TRBD2 may supply D (6 bases each). This CDR3 is built from 13 residues. V was shortened by 2 bases and J by 9 bases, with 11 bases between the two germline ends. Germline V gives CDR1 SNHLY, CDR2 FYNNEI. In DNA form, the CDR3 reads TGTGCCAGCAGTGAATTGGAGGGGGGCATTCAGTACTTC. Residues: CASSELEGGIQYF.

This clone has only a few counts. This rearrangement joins TRBV6-5 to TRBJ2-1, with 11 positions matching TRBD2. From germline, CDR1 is MNHEY and CDR2 SVGAGI. CDR3 size: 16 residues. V lost 4 bases to trimming and J lost 4 bases; unmatched junction nucleotides: 6. The CDR3 reads CASSSTLAGVYNEQFF. The CDR3 DNA reads TGTGCCAGCAGTTCTACACTAGCGGGAGTGTACAATGAGCAGTTCTTC.

This chain uses TRBV7-9 with TRBJ1-2, with D tentatively TRBD1 (5 bases). From germline, CDR1 is SEHNR and CDR2 FQNEAQ (reference sequence). This CDR3 is built from 16 residues. Trimming removed 1 base at V and 5 bases at J, with 17 bases between. DNA of the CDR3: TGTGCCAGCAGCTTAGGGGGATTCGGGACTCCTTATGGCTACACCTTC. Translated, it gives CASSLGGFGTPYGYTF.

This clone was seen a few times. The chain has TRBV7-9 and TRBJ2-3; 7 bases line up with TRBD1. The CDR3 loop spans 15 amino acids. The junction had 5 bases not matched to a gene; V was cut back by 1 base and J by 4 bases. The germline V gene encodes CDR1 SEHNR and CDR2 FQNEAQ (reference sequence). The CDR3 loop is CASSLGDRVPDTQYF. As DNA, the CDR3 is TGTGCCAGCAGCTTAGGCGACAGGGTGCCAGATACGCAGTATTTT. Together with reference TRBV7-9 and TRBJ2-3, the CDR3 gives the full variable domain: DTGVSQNPRHKITKRGQNVTFRCDPISEHNRLYWYRQTLGQGPEFLTYFQNEAQLEKSRLLSDRFSAERPKGSFSTLEIQRTEQGDSAMYLCASSLGDRVPDTQYFGPGTRLTVL.

This clone has only a few counts. The genes are TRBV7-9 and TRBJ2-1; 8 bases are shared with TRBD2. V dropped 4 bases and J dropped 5; count of bases not matched to a gene: 7. The CDR3 length is 15 residues. Germline V gene lookup returns CDR1 SEHNR and CDR2 FQNEAQ (reference sequence). CDR3 loop: CASSSLAGYDNEQFF. CDR3 nucleotide sequence: TGTGCCAGCAGCTCGCTAGCGGGCTACGACAATGAGCAGTTCTTC. Based on the CDR3 plus reference TRBV7-9 and TRBJ2-1, the full variable domain is DTGVSQNPRHKITKRGQNVTFRCDPISEHNRLYWYRQTLGQGPEFLTYFQNEAQLEKSRLLSDRFSAERPKGSFSTLEIQRTEQGDSAMYLCASSSLAGYDNEQFFGPGTRLTVL.

A word on this clone: Other nucleotide sequences in the sample specify the same CDR3. The CDR3 sequence is CSVTNLAGGPQFGNEQYF. The CDR3 DNA reads as TGCAGCGTTACAAACCTAGCGGGAGGGCCCCAATTTGGGAACGAGCAGTACTTC. This chain joins TRBV29-1 and TRBJ2-7; 12 nucleotides align to TRBD2. Looked up from germline, CDR1 is SQVTM and CDR2 is ANQGSEA. V dropped 5 bases and J dropped 5; count of bases not matched to a gene: 19. This CDR3 spans 18 amino acids.